A selection of T cell receptor beta chains follows, all from one sample in a study of control samples from healthy donors and cancer patients. This table comes from immunoSEQ multiplex PCR, and its TCRdb copy is limited to in-frame clones, with some not included. The sample includes about 150,000 clones, approximately 94% of them seen just once. Sample: blood. Receptor source: a young man in good health. Both conserved end residues are part of each CDR3. The order of the fields is D gene, J gene, V gene, CDR3 length, clone size, CDR3 protein, CDR3 DNA. D genes are given only for firm matches. A row's size may be missing; if present it is once, few, many or a size class.

D: NA; J: TRBJ2-5; V: TRBV7-7; length: 13; size: NA; CDR3: CASSWGPQETQYF; DNA: TGTGCTAGCAGTTGGGGGCCGCAAGAGACCCAGTACTTC
D: NA; J: TRBJ1-3; V: TRBV18; length: 13; size: NA; CDR3: CASSWDSGNTIYF; DNA: TGTGCCAGCTCTTGGGACTCTGGAAACACCATATATTTT
D: NA; J: TRBJ1-5; V: TRBV18; length: 14; size: NA; CDR3: CASSAGQDNQPQHF; DNA: TGTGCCAGCTCAGCCGGACAAGACAATCAGCCCCAGCATTTT
D: NA; J: TRBJ1-4; V: TRBV9; length: 15; size: NA; CDR3: CASSVGGGLGEKLFF; DNA: TGTGCCAGCAGCGTAGGCGGGGGGTTAGGGGAAAAACTGTTTTTT
D: NA; J: TRBJ2-7; V: TRBV6-5; length: 13; size: NA; CDR3: CASSQTRRYEQYF; DNA: TGTGCCAGCAGTCAGACTAGACGCTACGAGCAGTACTTC
D: TRBD1; J: TRBJ1-1; V: TRBV11-2; length: 15; size: NA; CDR3: CASSLGQAENTEAFF; DNA: TGTGCCAGCAGCTTGGGACAGGCGGAGAACACTGAAGCTTTCTTT
D: NA; J: TRBJ2-2; V: TRBV29-1; length: 14; size: once; CDR3: CSVDGQMNTGELFF; DNA: TGCAGCGTTGACGGGCAGATGAACACCGGGGAGCTGTTTTTT
D: NA; J: TRBJ2-5; V: TRBV4-1; length: 15; size: NA; CDR3: CASSPPWQGGETQYF; DNA: TGCGCCAGCAGCCCCCCCTGGCAGGGGGGGGAGACCCAGTACTTC
D: TRBD1; J: TRBJ2-1; V: TRBV5-6; length: 12; size: NA; CDR3: CASSDRGVEQFF; DNA: TGTGCCAGCAGCGACAGGGGTGTTGAGCAGTTCTTC
D: NA; J: TRBJ1-1; V: TRBV19; length: 17; size: NA; CDR3: CASRPLFRMDLNTEAFF; DNA: TGTGCCAGTCGGCCTCTTTTTAGGATGGATTTGAACACTGAAGCTTTCTTT
D: NA; J: TRBJ1-6; V: TRBV7-7; length: 13; size: NA; CDR3: CASSSDWGSPLHF; DNA: TGTGCTAGCAGCTCGGACTGGGGTTCACCCCTCCACTTT
D: TRBD2; J: TRBJ2-7; V: TRBV6-2/TRBV6-3; length: 15; size: NA; CDR3: CASSRTSGGGGEQYF; DNA: TGTGCCAGCAGCCGAACTAGCGGAGGGGGGGGAGAGCAGTACTTC
D: TRBD2; J: TRBJ2-5; V: TRBV6-8; length: 15; size: NA; CDR3: CASSRLGRGQETQYF; DNA: TGTGCCAGCAGTCGCCTGGGGAGGGGACAAGAGACCCAGTACTTC
D: TRBD1; J: TRBJ1-6; V: TRBV7-6; length: 16; size: NA; CDR3: CASSLEHRQGGSPLHF; DNA: TGTGCCAGCAGCTTAGAGCACAGACAGGGCGGATCACCCCTCCACTTT
D: NA; J: TRBJ2-7; V: TRBV5-4; length: 15; size: NA; CDR3: CASSLAAGSSYEQYF; DNA: TGTGCCAGCAGCTTGGCCGCGGGCTCCTCCTACGAGCAGTACTTC
D: TRBD1; J: TRBJ2-1; V: TRBV4-1; length: 14; size: NA; CDR3: CASSPTGSYNEQFF; DNA: TGCGCCAGCAGCCCGACAGGGTCTTACAATGAGCAGTTCTTC
D: TRBD1; J: TRBJ1-3; V: TRBV27; length: 15; size: NA; CDR3: CASSIRGDSGNTIYF; DNA: TGTGCCAGCAGCATCAGGGGGGACTCTGGAAACACCATATATTTT
D: NA; J: TRBJ2-1; V: TRBV10-3; length: 12; size: once; CDR3: CATDEGNNEQFF; DNA: TGTGCCACCGATGAAGGGAACAATGAGCAGTTCTTC
D: NA; J: TRBJ1-2; V: TRBV28; length: 13; size: NA; CDR3: CASSLEKGGGYTF; DNA: TGTGCCAGCAGTTTAGAGAAGGGTGGAGGCTACACCTTC
D: TRBD1; J: TRBJ1-1; V: TRBV5-1; length: 12; size: NA; CDR3: CASSSTGSEAFF; DNA: TGCGCCAGCAGCTCGACAGGGTCTGAAGCTTTCTTT
D: TRBD2; J: TRBJ2-5; V: TRBV5-6; length: 15; size: NA; CDR3: CASSPRGGRGETQYF; DNA: TGTGCCAGCAGCCCCCGGGGGGGGAGGGGAGAGACCCAGTACTTC
D: NA; J: TRBJ1-1; V: TRBV28; length: 17; size: NA; CDR3: CASSLWGPGGADTEAFF; DNA: TGTGCCAGCAGTTTATGGGGCCCTGGGGGTGCGGACACTGAAGCTTTCTTT
D: TRBD2; J: TRBJ2-4; V: TRBV5-1; length: 16; size: NA; CDR3: CASSLSLAGGKNIQYF; DNA: TGCGCCAGCAGCTTGTCCCTAGCGGGAGGAAAAAACATTCAGTACTTC
D: TRBD2; J: TRBJ2-3; V: TRBV27; length: 15; size: NA; CDR3: CASSWGSGSIDTQYF; DNA: TGTGCCAGCAGTTGGGGTAGCGGGAGCATAGATACGCAGTATTTT
D: TRBD1; J: TRBJ2-5; V: TRBV6-2/TRBV6-3; length: 16; size: NA; CDR3: CASSHFRDRERETQYF; DNA: TGTGCCAGCAGTCATTTCCGGGACAGAGAAAGAGAGACCCAGTACTTC
D: NA; J: TRBJ1-2; V: TRBV13; length: 14; size: NA; CDR3: CASSSRGPNYGYTF; DNA: TGTGCCAGCAGCTCCAGGGGACCCAACTATGGCTACACCTTC
D: NA; J: TRBJ1-1; V: TRBV7-8; length: 12; size: NA; CDR3: CASSLVAYEAFF; DNA: TGTGCCAGCAGCTTAGTAGCGTATGAAGCTTTCTTT
D: NA; J: TRBJ1-6; V: TRBV7-9; length: 12; size: NA; CDR3: CASSGGRSPLHF; DNA: TGTGCCAGCAGCGGGGGACGGTCACCCCTCCACTTT
D: NA; J: TRBJ1-2; V: TRBV7-9; length: 18; size: NA; CDR3: CASSLFASRDRPNYGYTF; DNA: TGTGCCAGCAGCTTATTCGCGTCCCGGGACCGACCTAACTATGGCTACACCTTC
D: NA; J: TRBJ1-3; V: TRBV9; length: 17; size: NA; CDR3: CASSVDPAGLSGNTIYF; DNA: TGTGCCAGCAGCGTGGACCCGGCAGGGCTCTCTGGAAACACCATATATTTT
D: TRBD2; J: TRBJ2-3; V: TRBV4-3; length: 17; size: NA; CDR3: CASSQGRLASNTDTQYF; DNA: TGCGCCAGCAGCCAAGGTAGACTAGCGAGCAACACAGATACGCAGTATTTT
D: TRBD1; J: TRBJ1-6; V: TRBV2; length: 14; size: once; CDR3: CASSWDRGGSPLHF; DNA: TGTGCCAGCAGCTGGGACAGGGGAGGATCACCCCTCCACTTT
D: NA; J: TRBJ2-5; V: TRBV7-9; length: 15; size: NA; CDR3: CASSTIRQTQETQYF; DNA: TGTGCCAGCAGTACAATTCGACAGACTCAAGAGACCCAGTACTTC
D: NA; J: TRBJ2-1; V: TRBV29-1; length: 19; size: NA; CDR3: CSVEDPTELTGISYNEQFF; DNA: TGCAGCGTTGAAGATCCGACAGAATTAACAGGGATCTCCTACAATGAGCAGTTCTTC
D: NA; J: TRBJ1-4; V: TRBV7-9; length: 13; size: NA; CDR3: CASSRSLGEKLFF; DNA: TGTGCCAGCAGCCGGAGCCTCGGGGAAAAACTGTTTTTT
D: TRBD2; J: TRBJ2-1; V: TRBV9; length: 15; size: NA; CDR3: CASSVEREAYNEQFF; DNA: TGTGCCAGCAGCGTCGAGCGGGAGGCATACAATGAGCAGTTCTTC
D: TRBD1; J: TRBJ1-4; V: TRBV6-5; length: 14; size: NA; CDR3: CASSPGTGPEKLFF; DNA: TGTGCCAGCAGCCCCGGGACAGGGCCCGAAAAACTGTTTTTT
D: NA; J: TRBJ2-4; V: TRBV7-9; length: 16; size: NA; CDR3: CASSFGLMLAKNIQYF; DNA: TGTGCCAGCAGCTTCGGACTGATGCTAGCCAAAAACATTCAGTACTTC
D: NA; J: TRBJ2-7; V: TRBV27; length: 13; size: NA; CDR3: CASSVARTYEQYF; DNA: TGTGCCAGCTCGGTAGCCAGGACCTACGAGCAGTACTTC
D: NA; J: TRBJ1-2; V: TRBV5-4; length: 13; size: NA; CDR3: CASSTITNYGYTF; DNA: TGTGCCAGCAGCACTATAACTAACTATGGCTACACCTTC
D: NA; J: TRBJ2-5; V: TRBV6-5; length: 15; size: NA; CDR3: CASLERGRTQETQYF; DNA: TGTGCCAGCCTAGAGAGGGGACGGACACAAGAGACCCAGTACTTC
D: TRBD2; J: TRBJ2-1; V: TRBV19; length: 18; size: NA; CDR3: CASSRGLAGDAGYNEQFF; DNA: TGTGCCAGTAGTCGCGGACTAGCGGGAGATGCGGGCTACAATGAGCAGTTCTTC
D: TRBD1; J: TRBJ2-5; V: TRBV30; length: 15; size: NA; CDR3: CAWRGQGAFGETQYF; DNA: TGTGCCTGGAGAGGACAGGGGGCCTTCGGAGAGACCCAGTACTTC
D: TRBD2; J: TRBJ2-3; V: TRBV6-2/TRBV6-3; length: 18; size: NA; CDR3: CASSFRLAGVLVGDTQYF; DNA: TGTGCCAGCAGCTTCAGACTAGCGGGAGTTCTCGTAGGGGATACGCAGTATTTT
D: TRBD2; J: TRBJ2-1; V: TRBV11-3; length: 18; size: NA; CDR3: CASSFGLAGGLGMDEQFF; DNA: TGTGCCAGCAGCTTCGGACTAGCGGGAGGGCTTGGGATGGATGAGCAGTTCTTC
D: NA; J: TRBJ1-1; V: TRBV30; length: 13; size: once; CDR3: CAWSVGSATEAFF; DNA: TGTGCCTGGAGTGTGGGGTCGGCCACTGAAGCTTTCTTT
D: NA; J: TRBJ2-3; V: TRBV5-1; length: 17; size: NA; CDR3: CASSSEGQSLPPDTQYF; DNA: TGCGCCAGCAGCTCGGAGGGACAGTCACTCCCCCCAGATACGCAGTATTTT
D: NA; J: TRBJ2-2; V: TRBV5-4; length: 15; size: NA; CDR3: CASSLGLATTGELFF; DNA: TGTGCCAGCAGCTTGGGGCTAGCGACCACCGGGGAGCTGTTTTTT
D: NA; J: TRBJ1-5; V: TRBV6-1; length: 16; size: NA; CDR3: CASSEDPRGSNQPQHF; DNA: TGTGCCAGCAGTGAAGACCCCCGGGGAAGCAATCAGCCCCAGCATTTT
D: TRBD1; J: TRBJ1-1; V: TRBV4-3; length: 13; size: NA; CDR3: CASSHPGTVEAFF; DNA: TGCGCCAGCAGCCATCCCGGGACAGTCGAAGCTTTCTTT
D: NA; J: TRBJ1-1; V: TRBV2; length: 14; size: NA; CDR3: CASSGSSIGTEAFF; DNA: TGTGCCAGCAGTGGGTCGAGCATCGGCACTGAAGCTTTCTTT
D: NA; J: TRBJ1-3; V: TRBV6-4; length: 15; size: once; CDR3: CASSDSAGSGNTIYF; DNA: TGTGCCAGCAGTGACTCGGCGGGCTCTGGAAACACCATATATTTT
D: NA; J: TRBJ1-1; V: TRBV9; length: 13; size: NA; CDR3: CATARTSNTEAFF; DNA: TGTGCCACCGCGAGGACTTCGAACACTGAAGCTTTCTTT
D: TRBD2; J: TRBJ2-5; V: TRBV4-1; length: 20; size: NA; CDR3: CASSQEPYGGVAGWRETQYF; DNA: TGCGCCAGCAGCCAAGAACCCTACGGGGGGGTAGCGGGATGGCGAGAGACCCAGTACTTC
D: NA; J: TRBJ1-1; V: TRBV10-3; length: 19; size: NA; CDR3: CAISESEWGSGKGVTEAFF; DNA: TGTGCCATCAGTGAGTCCGAGTGGGGGTCAGGGAAAGGAGTCACTGAAGCTTTCTTT
D: NA; J: TRBJ2-5; V: TRBV27; length: 16; size: NA; CDR3: CASSLYYVGGQETQYF; DNA: TGTGCCAGCAGTTTATATTATGTAGGGGGGCAAGAGACCCAGTACTTC
D: TRBD1; J: TRBJ1-5; V: TRBV5-6; length: 17; size: NA; CDR3: CASSLWGDRWGHQPQHF; DNA: TGTGCCAGCAGCTTGTGGGGGGACAGGTGGGGACATCAGCCCCAGCATTTT